These 14 T cell receptor beta chains were all obtained from the same sample, sequenced in a study of cytomegalovirus exposure and HLA in healthy donors. PCR employed 60 Vbeta and 13 Jbeta primers. The table came from immunoSEQ multiplex PCR; TCRdb's copy has only in-frame clones and leaves some out. The sample table includes approximately 140,000 clones. Sequencing was done on a sample of PBMCs. These receptors came from a woman aged 45-59 years in good health and CMV-seronegative.

The chain recombines TRBV4-3 with TRBJ2-7; 10 bases map to TRBD2. Germline CDR1 is LGHNA and CDR2 is YSLEER. The CDR3 contains 15 residues. J lost 3 bases, V lost 0 bases, and 2 bases had no gene match. DNA for the CDR3: TGCGCCAGCAGCCAAGAAACTAGCGGGATCTACGAGCAGTACTTC. This gives the protein CASSQETSGIYEQYF.

This chain uses TRBV6-1 with TRBJ2-2, with 7 bases identical to TRBD1. The CDR3 is 17 amino acids. The germline CDR1 and CDR2 sequences are MNHNS and SASEGT. After removal of 2 bases from V and 0 bases from J, the junction contained 6 bases not matched to a gene. The CDR3 region has the DNA TGTGCCAGCAGTGAAATAAGGACAGGAACGAACACCGGGGAGCTGTTTTTT. It yields the protein CASSEIRTGTNTGELFF.

This chain joins TRBV18 and TRBJ2-7, with 9 bases identical to TRBD1. Trimming removed 3 bases from V and 7 bases from J; junction bases left unmatched: 10. CDR3 size: 15 residues. Germline CDR1 and CDR2: KGHSH and LQKENI. The CDR3 here is CASSPFRDRVLEQYF. CDR3 coding DNA: TGTGCCAGCTCACCCTTCCGGGACAGGGTTTTAGAGCAGTACTTC.

This rearrangement joins TRBV5-4 to TRBJ2-3, with 9 bases aligning to TRBD1. CDR3 length: 16 amino acids. Germline-derived CDR1 and CDR2 are SGHNT and YYREEE (reference sequence). V lost 5 bases to trimming and J lost 2 bases; unmatched junction nucleotides: 9. In DNA form, the CDR3 reads TGTGCCAGCAGTCGGCGGACAGGGGCAAACACAGATACGCAGTATTTT. This gives the protein CASSRRTGANTDTQYF.

The genes are TRBV7-2 and TRBJ2-7; D is unresolved. Trimming pared 1 base from V and 2 bases from J, leaving 15 bases between. Germline assignment: CDR1 SGHTA and CDR2 FQGNSA. The CDR3 is made up of 16 amino acids. The CDR3 spells CASSLVGGLVPYEQYF. CDR3 bases: TGTGCCAGCAGCTTAGTCGGTGGGCTGGTCCCCTACGAGCAGTACTTC.

The chain combines TRBV5-6 with TRBJ2-5; 9 bases fit TRBD2. From germline, CDR1 is SGHDT and CDR2 YYEEEE. The J segment lost 4 bases and the V segment lost 1 base, leaving 11 bases of the junction unmatched. The length of the CDR3 is 17 residues. The CDR3 region is CASSLWVAGEIGETQYF. The CDR3 coding sequence is TGTGCCAGCAGCTTGTGGGTAGCGGGAGAGATTGGAGAGACCCAGTACTTC.

The rearrangement links TRBV6-5 to TRBJ1-2, with 8 bases matching TRBD1. CDR3 length: 15 amino acids. The junction had 9 bases not matched to a gene; V was cut back by 5 bases and J by 4 bases. CDR1 MNHEY and CDR2 SVGAGI come from the germline V gene. The CDR3 here is CASSPRTGPIYGYTF. The CDR3 DNA sequence: TGTGCCAGCAGTCCCAGGACAGGGCCCATCTATGGCTACACCTTC.

The chain combines TRBV19 with TRBJ2-1; 11 bases are a match to TRBD2. V dropped 7 bases and J dropped 4; count of bases not matched to a gene: 12. The CDR3 has 17 residues. The germline V gene has CDR1 LNHDA and CDR2 SQIVND (reference sequence). CDR3 sequence: CASKASGRSPGYNEQFF. In DNA form, the CDR3 reads TGTGCCAGTAAAGCTAGCGGGAGGTCTCCTGGGTACAATGAGCAGTTCTTC. Full variable domain (remainder filled in from reference TRBV19 and TRBJ2-1): DGGITQSPKYLFRKEGQNVTLSCEQNLNHDAMYWYRQDPGQGLRLIYYSQIVNDFQKGDIAEGYSVSREKKESFPLTVTSAQKNPTAFYLCASKASGRSPGYNEQFFGPGTRLTVL.

CDR3 in DNA: TGTGCCAGCAGTTCGGCGGGGGCAAAAAACATTCAGTACTTC. Residues: CASSSAGAKNIQYF. The chain combines TRBV5-4 with TRBJ2-4; D possibly corresponds to TRBD2 (7 bases). Trimming pared 5 bases from V and 4 bases from J, leaving 13 bases between. CDR3 length: 14 amino acids. Germline V lookup: CDR1 SGHNT, CDR2 YYREEE (reference sequence). Filled out from reference TRBV5-4 and TRBJ2-4, the complete variable domain reads ETGVTQSPTHLIKTRGQQVTLRCSSQSGHNTVSWYQQALGQGPQFIFQYYREEENGRGNFPPRFSGLQFPNYSSELNVNALELDDSALYLCASSSAGAKNIQYFGAGTRLSVL.

The chain carries TRBV11-2 and TRBJ1-2; D remains unclear. Trimming pared 1 base from V and 1 base from J, leaving 13 bases between. Germline V lookup: CDR1 SGHAT, CDR2 FQNNGV. The CDR3 is 16 amino acids. CDR3 residues: CASSLVPNTVNYGYTF. CDR3 bases: TGTGCCAGCAGCTTAGTGCCCAATACAGTTAACTATGGCTACACCTTC.

J is TRBJ1-1 and V is TRBV19; D call uncertain. The CDR3 runs to 14 residues. Germline CDR1 reads LNHDA; CDR2 reads SQIVND (reference sequence). Trimming stripped 7 bases from V and 1 base from J, with 13 bases between. CDR3 sequence (DNA): TGTGCCAGTATGGGCAGCCTCACGAACACTGAAGCTTTCTTT. Its protein is CASMGSLTNTEAFF.

CDR3 in DNA: TGTGCCTGGAGTGCGGGGACAGCAACTAATGAAAAACTGTTTTTT. This translates into CAWSAGTATNEKLFF. This chain connects TRBV30 to TRBJ1-4, with 7 nucleotides matching TRBD1. The CDR3 has 15 amino acids. From germline, CDR1 is GTSNPN and CDR2 SVGIG (reference sequence). The V and J ends lost 1 base and 0 bases, in that order; junction bases with no gene match: 2.

The chain is built from TRBV30 and TRBJ2-1, with D possibly matching TRBD2 (7 bases). Trimming shortened V by 2 bases and J by 0 bases, and 11 bases separated the two germline ends. Germline V CDR1 and CDR2: GTSNPN, SVGIG (reference sequence). The CDR3 has 15 amino acids. CDR3 in DNA: TGTGCCTGGAGTAGGGGGGGCAGCTCCTACAATGAGCAGTTCTTC. Protein: CAWSRGGSSYNEQFF. The entire variable domain, with the rest obtained from reference TRBV30 and TRBJ2-1, is as follows: SQTIHQWPATLVQPVGSPLSLECTVEGTSNPNLYWYRQAAGRGLQLLFYSVGIGQISSEVPQNLSASRPQDRQFILSSKKLLLSDSGFYLCAWSRGGSSYNEQFFGPGTRLTVL.

The chain couples TRBV19 to TRBJ1-5, with a tentative D call TRBD1 (6 bases). The CDR3 has 12 residues. CDR1 and CDR2 (germline): LNHDA, SQIVND (reference sequence). The V and J ends lost 5 bases and 5 bases respectively, with 7 bases between them. In nucleotides, the CDR3 is TGTGCCAGTAGTTACAGGGATCAGCCCCAGCATTTT. Protein product: CASSYRDQPQHF.